This paragraph reports one T cell receptor (beta chain). What this receptor recognizes is not known. It has no much larger one-base neighbor in the sample; base qualities were not kept. To prepare the library, the immunoSEQ multiplex PCR assay was applied. For the multiplex PCR, a mixture combining 60 forward primers for TCR Vbeta segments and 13 reverse primers for TCR Jbeta segments was used. The CDR3 region of rearranged TCR beta genes was amplified from genomic DNA with a multiplex PCR assay. The Illumina HiSeq System was used to sequence the amplified TCR beta libraries as 87-base-pair reads. Per the source publication's procedure: A later analysis tallied 75 million to 85 million unique TCR beta chains across the 666 repertoires, and about 12 million of those chains were shared by two or more donors. Raw reads were error-corrected and collapsed into unique sequences with a nearest-neighbor algorithm that merged closely related sequences to remove PCR and sequencing errors. Alignment of CDR3 sequences to IMGT reference sequences was used to assign V, D and J gene segments. For a sequence to be retained, a match of at least six nucleotides to both a V gene segment and a J gene segment was required. Rearrangements were classified as productive when the CDR3 lacked stop codons and remained in frame with V and J, and all other rearrangements were classified as non-productive. CDR3 was defined according to IMGT convention as the region running from the second conserved V-encoded cysteine to the conserved J-encoded phenylalanine. The earlier analysis of about 500 of the donors excluded sequences that lacked an unambiguous match to a single V gene segment. An earlier analysis of a few hundred of the donors classified V segments as functional when productive rearrangements were above 56.7% and as segregating when the standard deviation between donors was above 5%. A statistical classification framework was built to diagnose cytomegalovirus status from the catalog of TCR beta chain sequences. V and J gene assignment, in a later analysis, came from comparing TCR nucleotide sequences with IMGT/GENE-DB human TR gene sequences. In a later analysis, CDR3 sequences and most-parsimonious VDJ recombination scenarios were assigned using the TCRdist pipeline. In a later analysis, every TCR beta chain was defined by the combination of its CDR3 amino acid sequence and its V-gene family, and reads without a unique V-gene family were dropped. To address suspected cross-contamination and a sequencing artifact, a later analysis removed approximately 590 highly shared, low-generation-probability nucleotide sequences. In a later analysis, a clonal expansion index for each public chain was calculated from normalized within-repertoire ranks of inferred template counts. In a later analysis, generation probabilities were computed using a VDJ recombination model fitted to out-of-frame rearrangements, and the results were checked against IGoR. A later analysis scored TCR-TCR, TCR-HLA and TCR-CMV co-occurrence with hypergeometric tests, applying a repertoire-size bias correction to TCR pairs. False discovery rates were estimated in a later analysis by permuting HLA or CMV assignments 20 times. In a later analysis, co-occurring TCRs were grouped using DBSCAN, with TCRdist sequence similarity added in when clustering inside HLA-allele-positive subsets. Repertoires with fewer than 30,000 or more than 120,000 public chains, plus five repertoires with anomalous nucleotide sharing, were excluded from co-occurrence clustering. TCRdb mirrors the immuneACCESS table, restricted to in-frame sequences. Some clones are absent from its copies; in checked studies, under half trace to an unresolved V gene, and the reason for the others is unknown. Clone size and V and J calls were adopted from that table, with D and trimming inferred from the DNA. The sample records 150,000 to 200,000 clones, roughly 78% of which are singletons. The ten biggest clones cover 7.1% of the sample.

These data originate in a study of cytomegalovirus exposure and HLA in healthy donors listed by TCRdb under 2017. For context, the study as a whole: An earlier analysis of approximately 640 of the donors reported roughly 270 Gb of sequence data and some 100 million unique TCR beta sequences from some 180 million T cells. The genetic ancestry cluster associated with self-reported Caucasian donors included around 76% of the roughly 380 genotyped donors. HLA typing covered class I and class II loci at four-digit resolution. To study patterns of TCR occurrence, a later analysis re-analyzed previously published TCR beta repertoires from several hundred donors and added high-resolution HLA genotyping. Genome-wide SNP genotypes for about three fifths of the roughly 670 donors were used in a later genetic analysis, which treated that subset as a discovery cohort. Rather than drawing on any new phenotypic data, the later analysis identified candidate immune exposures from TCR beta sequences and the way those sequences occurred across donors. The number of typed donors differed by locus: roughly 629-640 for A, B, C, DRB1 and DQB1; approximately 540 for DQA1; about 600 for DPA1; and about 450 for DPB1. Every discovery cohort repertoire had been produced on one sequencing platform. An early release that covered roughly 600 HLA-typed donors contained approximately 290 gigabases of sequencing data and tens of millions of unique TCR sequences. Donor age, sex, ethnicity and CMV serostatus were compiled together with the repertoire data. An earlier analysis of 450 to 750 of the donors used high-throughput TCR beta sequencing to judge whether each TCR beta V gene segment behaved as functional or pseudogenic. The study used immunosequencing to profile the T cell repertoires of several hundred subjects and linked those repertoires to cytomegalovirus serostatus. Four or five DR-DQ haplotypes were treated as single units for association and clustering because of strong linkage in the cohort. The study aimed to test whether signatures of past pathogen exposure could be identified by cataloging public T cell receptors. High-throughput TCR immunosequencing, statistical association of individual TCRs with disease status, and machine learning were combined to predict cytomegalovirus infection status. Along with the 666-subject first cohort, a separate validation cohort of over a hundred different subjects was used. On average, roughly 240,000 unique TCR beta nucleotide sequences were sequenced per donor among a few hundred genotyped donors of the cohort, with 15% to 20% of those sequences being non-productive. What the research found in general, with its limitations: A later analysis found that TCR association rates varied across HLA loci, with DRB1 alleles showing the most associated TCRs and HLA-C alleles the fewest. A later genetic analysis associated a missense DCLRE1C variant with V-gene and J-gene trimming of TCR beta chains, and an independent cohort replicated the association. This cohort had only TCR beta chains sequenced, and the lack of alpha or paired-chain data limited which features could be detected. Some IMGT-functional V segments, including TRBV6-2 and TRBV6-3, could not be distinguished by the 87-base-pair reads and were therefore excluded. Compared with equally common non-associated chains, HLA-associated TCR beta chains in a later analysis were more clonally expanded and had lower generation probabilities. A further reported finding was that TCR beta sequences accurately predicted the HLA-A and HLA-B alleles for most subjects in the first cohort. Because HLA typing was missing for some donors at each locus, association tests included only the typed subset. A cluster of highly shared sequence variants was judged likely to represent a technical artifact of the sequencing pipeline. Across donors, most TCR sequences were observed very rarely, whereas some public TCRs were present in many individuals. It was suggested by the authors that the approach could potentially be generalized to other disease states and immunological phenotypes. The only immune exposure information available for the cohort was CMV serostatus. Linkage disequilibrium might explain the correlated functional status among segregating V segments, but an unknown experimental factor could not be excluded. A total of 150 to 200 TCR beta chains were listed by the study as associated with cytomegalovirus. In an earlier analysis of approximately 600 of the donors, most TCR beta V segments were observed in productive rearrangements about 87% or about 30% of the time, broadly matching IMGT annotations. At a false discovery rate of 0.05, a later analysis linked about 16,000 TCR beta sequences to specific HLA alleles. Fewer than 20 rarely observed V segments, including chromosome 9 orphons, were excluded from the earlier analysis of a few hundred of the donors because counts were too low. Strong co-occurrence of HLA alleles, especially DR and DQ, made assigning TCR associations to individual alleles difficult. Roughly uniform sequencing depth across donors was assumed in presence/absence analyses, although this assumption may not hold. The classifier was reported to diagnose cytomegalovirus status with high specificity and sensitivity in both the original cohort and the validation cohort. A few of the identified cytomegalovirus-associated TCR beta chains were confirmed in vitro to be specific for cytomegalovirus antigens. A later analysis found that most CMV-associated TCR beta chains appeared HLA-restricted, with HLA associations seemingly driven largely by CMV exposure. In a later genetic analysis, fewer N-insertions in productive TCRs were reported among donors in an Asian-associated ancestry cluster than the roughly 700-donor mean. According to a later analysis, parvovirus B19, influenza, CMV and Epstein-Barr virus appeared linked to several top co-occurrence clusters.

The cohort consisted of 650 to 850 healthy bone marrow donors. At the time of sampling, every cohort member was nominally healthy, though immune exposures that went unrecorded were likely present. The donor was CMV seropositive and was included in the group of almost 300 seropositive cohort members. Each donor provided a peripheral blood sample, and peripheral blood mononuclear cells were used for TCR beta sequencing. The Qiagen DNeasy Blood Extraction Kit was used to extract genomic DNA from the blood cell samples. Trimming removed 2 bases from V and 1 base from J, leaving 11 bases between the germline ends. The CDR3 measures 15 amino acids from cysteine to phenylalanine. The kept DNA is CDR3 alone, 45 bases in frame from the first base. The germline V gene yields SGHTA for CDR1 and FQGTGA for CDR2.

Sequenced sample: PBMCs. The receptor's source is a man aged 40-49 years in good health and CMV-seropositive. The chain couples TRBV7-3 to TRBJ1-1; the D segment cannot be called with confidence. The nucleotide sequence reads as follows: TGTGCCAGCAGCTTAGGAGGCAGCCCGAACACTGAAGCTTTCTTT. Its coded protein is CASSLGGSPNTEAFF.